This T cell receptor beta chain was obtained from a study of neurological immune-mediated disorders. PBMCs stored at -80 C, numbering 2 million, were the origin of the unsorted libraries. One entry per CDR3 protein, called by TCRdb with MiXCR from the 5' RACE reads. The sample has 65,000 to 90,000 distinct CDR3 sequences, 4.5% to 6.5% seen once. This clonotype was counted ten times or more. Germline CDR1 and CDR2: SGHRS and YFSETQ. The ends were cut back, 2 bases at V and 5 bases at J, with 12 bases in the middle. This CDR3 has 14 amino acids. V and J are TRBV5-1 and TRBJ2-3; TRBD1 is a possible D gene (6 bases). This clonotype was sampled from a woman aged 25-40 years with multiple sclerosis. Sequenced: PBMCs. Here the CDR3 reads CASSLQGVGDTQYF. The DNA of the CDR3 is TGCGCCAGCAGCTTACAGGGAGTAGGAGATACGCAGTATTTT.